One TCR beta chain is described in this entry. As processed by the authors: Reference gene primers were amplified, and this amplification served to estimate nucleated cell counts. Sequencing used immunoSEQ multiplex PCR; TCRdb keeps in-frame clones, though not all of them. From that table come the V and J calls and clone size; the DNA was used to work out D and trimming. The sample lists around 150,000 clones, 60% to 85% occurring once. The CDR3 covers 14 residues. V lost 1 base and J lost 0, with 7 bases in between. Germline-derived CDR1 and CDR2 are SGHRS and YFSETQ. This sample was included in a study of blood T cell repertoires in COVID-19. On the study more broadly: Researchers got acute and convalescent COVID-19 samples from the United States, Italy and Spain. Nucleic acid was either cDNA or gDNA, and it came from T cells, B-cell-depleted T cells, or PBMCs.

This TCR was sampled from a man between 50 and 59 years old with active or convalescent COVID-19. The V gene is TRBV5-1, the J gene TRBJ1-1; D remains ambiguous. Sequencing was done on a sample of peripheral blood. This chain's CDR3 is CASSLTGLNTEAFF. The CDR3 coding sequence is TGCGCCAGCAGCTTGACGGGTCTGAACACTGAAGCTTTCTTT.